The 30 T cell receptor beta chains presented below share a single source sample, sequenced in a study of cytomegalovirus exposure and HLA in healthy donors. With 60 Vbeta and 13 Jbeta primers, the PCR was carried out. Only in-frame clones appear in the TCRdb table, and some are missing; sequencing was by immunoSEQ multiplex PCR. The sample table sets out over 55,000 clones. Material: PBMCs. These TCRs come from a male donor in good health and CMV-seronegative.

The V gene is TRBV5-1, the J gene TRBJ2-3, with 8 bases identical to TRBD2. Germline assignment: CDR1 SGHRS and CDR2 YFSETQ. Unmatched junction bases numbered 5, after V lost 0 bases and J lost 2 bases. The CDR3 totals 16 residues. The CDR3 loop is CASSLEGLEITDTQYF. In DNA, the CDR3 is TGCGCCAGCAGCTTGGAGGGACTAGAAATCACAGATACGCAGTATTTT.

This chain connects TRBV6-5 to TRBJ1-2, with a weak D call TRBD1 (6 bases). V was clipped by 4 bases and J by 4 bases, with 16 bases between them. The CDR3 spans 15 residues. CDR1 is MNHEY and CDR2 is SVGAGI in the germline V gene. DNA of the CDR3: TGTGCCAGCAGTTCCCCAGGGGCAGCCACCTATGGCTACACCTTC. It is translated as CASSSPGAATYGYTF.

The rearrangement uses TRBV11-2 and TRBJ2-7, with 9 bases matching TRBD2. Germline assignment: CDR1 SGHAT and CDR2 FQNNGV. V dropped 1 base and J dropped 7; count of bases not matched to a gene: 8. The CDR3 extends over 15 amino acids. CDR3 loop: CASSLVGGGAGEQYF. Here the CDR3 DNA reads TGTGCCAGCAGCTTAGTGGGCGGGGGGGCCGGTGAGCAGTACTTC. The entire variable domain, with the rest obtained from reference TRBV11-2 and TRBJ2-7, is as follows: EAGVAQSPRYKIIEKRQSVAFWCNPISGHATLYWYQQILGQGPKLLIQFQNNGVVDDSQLPKDRFSAERLKGVDSTLKIQPAKLEDSAVYLCASSLVGGGAGEQYFGPGTRLTVT.

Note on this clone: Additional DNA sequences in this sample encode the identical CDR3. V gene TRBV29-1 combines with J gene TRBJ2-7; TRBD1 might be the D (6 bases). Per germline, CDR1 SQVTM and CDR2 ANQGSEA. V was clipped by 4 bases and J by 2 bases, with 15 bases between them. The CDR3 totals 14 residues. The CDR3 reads CSVGWGRGTYEQYF. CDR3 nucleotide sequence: TGCAGCGTTGGTTGGGGAAGGGGGACCTACGAGCAGTACTTC.

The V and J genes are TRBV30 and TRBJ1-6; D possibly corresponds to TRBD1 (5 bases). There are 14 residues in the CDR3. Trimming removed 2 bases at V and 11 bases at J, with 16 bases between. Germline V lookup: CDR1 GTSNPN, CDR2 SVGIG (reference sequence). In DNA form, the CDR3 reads TGTGCCTGGAGTTTAGAGCAGGGCGAGGCACCCCTCCACTTT. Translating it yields CAWSLEQGEAPLHF.

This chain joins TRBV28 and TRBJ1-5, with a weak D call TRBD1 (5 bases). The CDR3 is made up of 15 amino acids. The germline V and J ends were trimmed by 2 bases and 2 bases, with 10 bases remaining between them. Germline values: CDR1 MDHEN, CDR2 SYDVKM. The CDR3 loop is CASSLPTGRNQPQHF. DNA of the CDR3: TGTGCCAGCAGTTTACCCACAGGCCGCAATCAGCCCCAGCATTTT.

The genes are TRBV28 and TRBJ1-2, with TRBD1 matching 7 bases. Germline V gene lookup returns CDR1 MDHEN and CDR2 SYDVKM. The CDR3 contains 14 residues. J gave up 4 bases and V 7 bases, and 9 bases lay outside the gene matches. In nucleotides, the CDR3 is TGTGCCAGCACCCTCCTGACAGGGCTCTATGGCTACACCTTC. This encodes CASTLLTGLYGYTF.

This CDR3 is CSADSYGYTF. Here the CDR3 DNA reads TGCAGTGCCGACAGCTATGGCTACACCTTC. The chain recombines TRBV20-1 with TRBJ1-2; TRBD1 is a possible D gene (5 bases). V was clipped by 6 bases and J by 4 bases, with 6 bases between them. The CDR3 consists of 10 residues. In germline, CDR1 is DFQATT, CDR2 SNEGSKA (reference sequence).

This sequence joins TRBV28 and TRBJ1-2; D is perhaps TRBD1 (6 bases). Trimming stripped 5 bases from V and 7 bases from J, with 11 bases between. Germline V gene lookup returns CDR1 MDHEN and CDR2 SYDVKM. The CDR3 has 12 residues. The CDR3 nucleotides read TGTGCCAGCAGTGCAGGGGTGAGTGGCTACACCTTC. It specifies CASSAGVSGYTF.

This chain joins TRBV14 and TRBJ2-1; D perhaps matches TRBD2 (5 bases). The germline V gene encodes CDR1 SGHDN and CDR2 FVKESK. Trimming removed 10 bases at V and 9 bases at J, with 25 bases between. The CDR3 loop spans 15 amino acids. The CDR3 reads CATAAEGGPGREQFF. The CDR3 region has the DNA TGTGCCACCGCCGCTGAGGGCGGTCCGGGCCGTGAGCAGTTCTTC.

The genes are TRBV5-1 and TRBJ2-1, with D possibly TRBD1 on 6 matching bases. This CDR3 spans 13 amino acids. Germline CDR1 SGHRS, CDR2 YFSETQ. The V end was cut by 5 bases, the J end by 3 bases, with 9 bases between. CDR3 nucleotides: TGCGCCAGCAGGTCAGGGGTCTACAATGAGCAGTTCTTC. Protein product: CASRSGVYNEQFF.

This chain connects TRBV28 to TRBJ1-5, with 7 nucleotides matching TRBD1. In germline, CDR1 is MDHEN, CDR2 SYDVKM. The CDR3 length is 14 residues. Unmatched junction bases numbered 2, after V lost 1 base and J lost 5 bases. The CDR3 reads CASSLSTGDQPQHF. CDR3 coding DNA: TGTGCCAGCAGTTTATCCACAGGGGATCAGCCCCAGCATTTT.

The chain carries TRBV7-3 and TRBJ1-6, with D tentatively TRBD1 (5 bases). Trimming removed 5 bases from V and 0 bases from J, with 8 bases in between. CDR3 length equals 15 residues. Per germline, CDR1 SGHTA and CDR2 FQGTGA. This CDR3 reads CASSRQGSYNSPLHF. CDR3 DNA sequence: TGTGCCAGCAGCCGCCAGGGCTCCTATAATTCACCCCTCCACTTT.

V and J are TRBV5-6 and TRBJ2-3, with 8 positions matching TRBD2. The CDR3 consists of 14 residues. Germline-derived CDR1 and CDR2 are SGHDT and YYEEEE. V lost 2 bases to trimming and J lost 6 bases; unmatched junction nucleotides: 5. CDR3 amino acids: CASSFGGRRDTQYF. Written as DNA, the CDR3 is TGTGCCAGCAGCTTCGGCGGGAGGCGGGATACGCAGTATTTT. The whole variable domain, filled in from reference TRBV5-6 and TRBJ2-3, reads DAGVTQSPTHLIKTRGQQVTLRCSPKSGHDTVSWYQQALGQGPQFIFQYYEEEERQRGNFPDRFSGHQFPNYSSELNVNALLLGDSALYLCASSFGGRRDTQYFGPGTRLTVL.

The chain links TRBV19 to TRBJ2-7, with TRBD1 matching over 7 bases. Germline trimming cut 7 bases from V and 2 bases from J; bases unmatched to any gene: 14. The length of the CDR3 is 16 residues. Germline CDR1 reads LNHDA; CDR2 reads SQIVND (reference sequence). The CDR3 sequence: CASTPQRDSLAYEQYF. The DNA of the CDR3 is TGTGCCAGTACTCCCCAGAGGGACAGCCTCGCCTACGAGCAGTACTTC.

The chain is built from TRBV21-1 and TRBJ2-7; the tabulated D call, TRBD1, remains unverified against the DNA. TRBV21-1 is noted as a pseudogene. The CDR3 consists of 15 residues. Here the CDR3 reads CASSKAQAQDYEQYF. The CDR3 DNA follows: TGTGCCAGCAGCAAAGCCCAGGCCCAGGATTACGAGCAGTACTTC.

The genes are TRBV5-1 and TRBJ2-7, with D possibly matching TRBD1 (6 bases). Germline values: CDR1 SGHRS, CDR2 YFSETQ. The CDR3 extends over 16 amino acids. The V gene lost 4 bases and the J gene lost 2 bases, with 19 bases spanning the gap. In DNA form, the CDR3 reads TGCGCCAGCAGCCTACGCACAGGGTTTGGAGCCTACGAGCAGTACTTC. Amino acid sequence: CASSLRTGFGAYEQYF.

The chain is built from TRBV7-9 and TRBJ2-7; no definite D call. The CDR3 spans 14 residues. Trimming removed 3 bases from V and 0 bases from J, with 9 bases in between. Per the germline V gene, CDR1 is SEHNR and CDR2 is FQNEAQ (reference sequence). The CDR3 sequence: CASSFPGRSYEQYF. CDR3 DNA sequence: TGTGCCAGCAGCTTTCCGGGTCGCTCCTACGAGCAGTACTTC.

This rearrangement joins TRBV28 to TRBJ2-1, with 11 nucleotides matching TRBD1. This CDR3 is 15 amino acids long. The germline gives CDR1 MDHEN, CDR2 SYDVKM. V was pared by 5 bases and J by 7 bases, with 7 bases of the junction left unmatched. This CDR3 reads CASSTPGQGGNEQFF. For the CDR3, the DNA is TGTGCCAGCAGTACCCCGGGACAGGGGGGGAATGAGCAGTTCTTC. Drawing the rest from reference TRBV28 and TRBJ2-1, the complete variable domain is DVKVTQSSRYLVKRTGEKVFLECVQDMDHENMFWYRQDPGLGLRLIYFSYDVKMKEKGDIPEGYSVSREKKERFSLILESASTNQTSMYLCASSTPGQGGNEQFFGPGTRLTVL.

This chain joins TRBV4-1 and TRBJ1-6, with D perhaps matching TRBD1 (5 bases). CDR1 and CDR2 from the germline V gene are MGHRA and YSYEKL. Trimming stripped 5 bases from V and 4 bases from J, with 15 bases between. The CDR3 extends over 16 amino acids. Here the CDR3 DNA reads TGCGCCAGCAGCTTACCGGGGGGGGATTATAATTCACCCCTCCACTTT. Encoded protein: CASSLPGGDYNSPLHF.

In DNA, the CDR3 is TGTGCCAGCAGTTACCAGAACAATCAGCCCCAGCATTTT. It specifies CASSYQNNQPQHF. The chain recombines TRBV6-6 with TRBJ1-5, with D unresolved. This CDR3 has 13 residues. V was pared by 2 bases and J by 3 bases, with 5 bases between. Germline V CDR1 and CDR2: MNHNY, SVGAGI (reference sequence).

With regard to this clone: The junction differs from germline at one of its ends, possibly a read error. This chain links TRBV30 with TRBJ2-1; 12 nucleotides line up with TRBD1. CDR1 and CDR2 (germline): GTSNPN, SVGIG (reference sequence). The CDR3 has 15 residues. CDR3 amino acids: CAGSAGTGGINEQFF. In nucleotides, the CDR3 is TGTGCCGGGAGCGCCGGGACAGGGGGCATCAATGAGCAGTTCTTC.

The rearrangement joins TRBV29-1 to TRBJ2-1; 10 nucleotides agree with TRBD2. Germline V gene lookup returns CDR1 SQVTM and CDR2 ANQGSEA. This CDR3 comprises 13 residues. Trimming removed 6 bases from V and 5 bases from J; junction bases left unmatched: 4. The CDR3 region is CSVERGGDNEQFF. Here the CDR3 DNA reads TGCAGCGTAGAGCGGGGGGGAGACAATGAGCAGTTCTTC.

The CDR3 protein is CASSLAGGQETQYF. As DNA, the CDR3 is TGTGCCAGCAGCTTAGCAGGCGGACAAGAGACCCAGTACTTC. The genes are TRBV11-1 and TRBJ2-5; D is ambiguous. The V end lost 0 bases, the J end lost 2 bases, and 7 bases lay between the germline ends. This CDR3 has 14 residues. Germline CDR1 SGHAT, CDR2 FQDESV (reference sequence).

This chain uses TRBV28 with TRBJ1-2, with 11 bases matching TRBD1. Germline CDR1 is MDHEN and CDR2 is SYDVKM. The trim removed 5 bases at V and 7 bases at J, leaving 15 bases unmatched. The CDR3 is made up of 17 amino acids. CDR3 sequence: CASSLGTGGGVMSGYTF. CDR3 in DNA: TGTGCCAGCAGTCTCGGGACAGGGGGAGGGGTAATGAGTGGCTACACCTTC.

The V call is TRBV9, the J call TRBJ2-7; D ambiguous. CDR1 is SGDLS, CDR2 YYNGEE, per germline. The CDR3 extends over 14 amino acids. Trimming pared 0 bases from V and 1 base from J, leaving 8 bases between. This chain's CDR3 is CASSVATESYEQYF. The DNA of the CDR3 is TGTGCCAGCAGCGTAGCTACCGAGTCCTACGAGCAGTACTTC.

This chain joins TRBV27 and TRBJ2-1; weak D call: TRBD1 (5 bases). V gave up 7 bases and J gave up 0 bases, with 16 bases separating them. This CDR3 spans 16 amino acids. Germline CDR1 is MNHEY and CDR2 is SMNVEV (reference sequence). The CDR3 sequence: CASKLLQGFSYNEQFF. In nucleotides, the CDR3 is TGTGCCAGCAAGTTACTGCAGGGTTTCTCCTACAATGAGCAGTTCTTC.

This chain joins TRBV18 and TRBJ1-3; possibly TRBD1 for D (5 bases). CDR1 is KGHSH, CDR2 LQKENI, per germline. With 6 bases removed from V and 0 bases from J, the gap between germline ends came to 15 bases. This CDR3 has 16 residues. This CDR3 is CASSPDSGGSGNTIYF. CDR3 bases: TGTGCCAGCTCTCCCGACTCGGGGGGCTCTGGAAACACCATATATTTT.

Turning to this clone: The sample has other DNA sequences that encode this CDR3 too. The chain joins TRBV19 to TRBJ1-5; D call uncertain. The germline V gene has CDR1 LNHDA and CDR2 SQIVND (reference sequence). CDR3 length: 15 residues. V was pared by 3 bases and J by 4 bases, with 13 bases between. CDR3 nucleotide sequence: TGTGCCAGTAGTATTGTGAGGGTGGGGAATCAGCCCCAGCATTTT. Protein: CASSIVRVGNQPQHF.

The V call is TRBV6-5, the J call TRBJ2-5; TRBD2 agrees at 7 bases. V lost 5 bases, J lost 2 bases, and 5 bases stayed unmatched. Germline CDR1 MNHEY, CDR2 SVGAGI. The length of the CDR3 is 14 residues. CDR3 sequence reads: CASSGPGGQETQYF. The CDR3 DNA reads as TGTGCCAGCAGTGGACCGGGAGGACAAGAGACCCAGTACTTC.